A single sample is the source of the 31 T cell receptor beta chains below, sequenced in a study of T cell responses to AZD1222 COVID-19 vaccine. TCRdb's table, derived via immunoSEQ multiplex PCR, lists solely in-frame clones and lacks some. The data contain 95,000 to 100,000 clones, 65% to 85% of them seen just once; the ten biggest clones take up approximately 15%. The sequencing here drew on peripheral blood, taken 28 days after the second AZD1222 dose. The receptors shown here come from an adult who received the AZD1222 COVID-19 vaccine.

The gene calls are TRBV7-9 and TRBJ1-1; D not resolved. The germline CDR1 and CDR2 sequences are SEHNR and FQNEAQ (reference sequence). This CDR3 is built from 17 residues. V gave up 6 bases and J gave up 1 base, with 21 bases separating them. The CDR3 is CASSPTYETSGNTEAFF. In nucleotides, the CDR3 is TGTGCCAGCAGTCCTACTTACGAGACGTCGGGGAACACTGAAGCTTTCTTT.

In this sample, this clone turned up a few times. The rearrangement links TRBV19 to TRBJ1-2; D remains ambiguous. The germline gives CDR1 LNHDA, CDR2 SQIVND (reference sequence). V shed 4 bases and J shed 8 bases, with 11 bases lying between them. CDR3 length: 12 amino acids. The CDR3 protein is CASSTDDRGYTF. DNA for the CDR3: TGTGCCAGTAGTACAGATGATAGGGGCTACACCTTC.

This chain links TRBV10-3 with TRBJ1-1; 7 bases line up with TRBD1. The CDR3 sequence is 14 residues long. Germline lookup yields CDR1 ENHRY and CDR2 SYGVKD. Unmatched junction bases numbered 10, after V lost 11 bases and J lost 1 base. The CDR3: CAALSGTENTEAFF. The CDR3 DNA is TGTGCCGCCCTGTCAGGGACAGAGAACACTGAAGCTTTCTTT.

This clone was seen many times. The rearrangement links TRBV19 to TRBJ1-1, with a weak D call TRBD1 (6 bases). Germline V CDR1 and CDR2: LNHDA, SQIVND (reference sequence). The CDR3 extends over 14 amino acids. V was shortened by 4 bases and J by 5 bases, with 14 bases between the two germline ends. CDR3 sequence: CASSTRGGSTEAFF. CDR3 nucleotide sequence: TGTGCCAGTAGTACAAGAGGGGGAAGTACTGAAGCTTTCTTT.

In this sample, this clone turned up once. The chain has TRBV4-1 and TRBJ1-4; D perhaps matches TRBD1 (6 bases). Germline assignment: CDR1 MGHRA and CDR2 YSYEKL. The CDR3 covers 15 residues. V was cut by 3 bases and J by 8 bases, with 16 bases left in between. The CDR3 DNA reads as TGCGCCAGCAGCCACCGGACAGTGGGCCCCGAAAAACTGTTTTTT. Encoded protein: CASSHRTVGPEKLFF.

V usage is TRBV5-1 and J usage is TRBJ1-1; the D is unclear. The V and J ends lost 4 bases and 1 base respectively, with 23 bases between them. Germline-derived CDR1 and CDR2 are SGHRS and YFSETQ. The CDR3 spans 18 residues. CDR3 in amino acids: CASSRGIYNLKRNTEAFF. The CDR3 nucleotides read TGCGCCAGCAGCCGTGGTATCTACAATTTAAAAAGGAACACTGAAGCTTTCTTT.

This rearrangement joins TRBV11-1 to TRBJ1-2, with a tentative D call TRBD1 (6 bases). The germline V gene encodes CDR1 SGHAT and CDR2 FQDESV (reference sequence). The V end lost 5 bases, the J end lost 8 bases, and 15 bases lay between the germline ends. This CDR3 has 13 residues. The CDR3 is CASSTSGDYGYTF. The CDR3 DNA reads as TGTGCCAGCAGCACCTCAGGGGATTACGGCTACACCTTC.

This chain uses TRBV7-3 with TRBJ2-3, with D possibly matching TRBD2 (6 bases). CDR3 size: 14 residues. V shed 1 base and J shed 4 bases, with 9 bases lying between them. Germline V gives CDR1 SGHTA, CDR2 FQGTGA. CDR3 in DNA: TGTGCCAGCAGCTTAAGCGGGATTTCAGATACGCAGTATTTT. Translating gives CASSLSGISDTQYF.

This clone has a single count. This chain links TRBV7-2 with TRBJ2-2; 7 bases agree with TRBD2. J gave up 8 bases and V 3 bases, and 6 bases lay outside the gene matches. Looked up from germline, CDR1 is SGHTA and CDR2 is FQGNSA. This CDR3 comprises 14 residues. CDR3 residues: CASSFGTTGGELFF. CDR3 in DNA: TGTGCCAGCAGCTTCGGGACTACGGGTGGGGAGCTGTTTTTT.

This chain connects TRBV7-9 to TRBJ1-5; 9 bases are shared with TRBD1. CDR1 is SEHNR and CDR2 is FQNEAQ in the germline V gene (reference sequence). The CDR3 runs to 14 residues. Trimming took 1 base from V and 5 from J; bases not matched to a gene: 0. CDR3 in amino acids: CASSLGTGDQPQHF. In DNA, the CDR3 is TGTGCCAGCAGCTTAGGGACAGGGGATCAGCCCCAGCATTTT.

The V call is TRBV27, the J call TRBJ2-5; no clear D gene. The CDR3 is 13 residues long. Trimming removed 6 bases from V and 2 bases from J, with 10 bases in between. The V gene's germline CDR1 is MNHEY and CDR2 SMNVEV (reference sequence). CDR3 coding DNA: TGTGCCAGCAGGCCGCTGGGGCAAGAGACCCAGTACTTC. Protein product: CASRPLGQETQYF.

This clone has only one observation. The rearrangement uses TRBV5-4 and TRBJ2-7; D gene uncertain. Germline lookup yields CDR1 SGHNT and CDR2 YYREEE (reference sequence). Trimming took 4 bases from V and 5 from J, leaving 16 bases between them. The CDR3 has 14 residues. The CDR3: CASSAWASRNEQYF. CDR3 nucleotides: TGTGCCAGCAGCGCCTGGGCCAGCCGGAACGAGCAGTACTTC.

The chain joins TRBV6-6 to TRBJ2-1; tentatively, D is TRBD2 (6 bases). The V and J ends lost 6 bases and 9 bases respectively, with 12 bases between them. The CDR3 is 12 residues long. Germline V CDR1 and CDR2: MNHNY, SVGAGI (reference sequence). The CDR3 loop is CASSLGGSEQFF. Here the CDR3 DNA reads TGTGCCAGCAGCCTCGGAGGGTCTGAGCAGTTCTTC.

This chain links TRBV9 with TRBJ2-5; D is undetermined. Germline CDR1 and CDR2: SGDLS and YYNGEE. Trimming removed 3 bases from V and 4 bases from J, with 10 bases in between. The CDR3 consists of 13 residues. The DNA for the CDR3 is TGTGCCAGCAGCGCCGGACGGACAGAGACCCAGTACTTC. It is translated as CASSAGRTETQYF. Combining the CDR3 with reference TRBV9 and TRBJ2-5 gives the whole variable domain DSGVTQTPKHLITATGQRVTLRCSPRSGDLSVYWYQQSLDQGLQFLIQYYNGEERAKGNILERFSAQQFPDLHSELNLSSLELGDSALYFCASSAGRTETQYFGPGTRLLVL.

The V and J genes are TRBV5-6 and TRBJ2-3; 14 bases match TRBD2. With V trimmed by 7 bases and J by 4 bases, 5 bases remained unmatched. The CDR3 loop spans 15 amino acids. Germline-derived CDR1 and CDR2 are SGHDT and YYEEEE. The CDR3 loop reads CASLGLAGASDTQYF. In DNA form, the CDR3 reads TGTGCCAGCTTGGGACTAGCGGGAGCCTCAGATACGCAGTATTTT.

This clone was picked up one time. The gene calls are TRBV28 and TRBJ1-3, with D possibly matching TRBD1 (6 bases). The CDR3 contains 16 residues. V was cut by 4 bases and J by 3 bases, with 16 bases left in between. Per the germline V gene, CDR1 is MDHEN and CDR2 is SYDVKM. CDR3 amino acids: CASSSSKDRFGNTIYF. For the CDR3, the DNA is TGTGCCAGCAGTTCCAGTAAAGACAGGTTTGGAAACACCATATATTTT.

CDR3 protein: CASLLNTEAFF. As DNA, the CDR3 is TGTGCCAGCCTGCTGAACACTGAAGCTTTCTTT. This chain uses TRBV12-3 or TRBV12-4 with TRBJ1-1, with D unresolved. This CDR3 contains 11 residues. The V gene lost 8 bases and the J gene lost 0 bases, with 4 bases spanning the gap.

V is TRBV30 and J is TRBJ1-4; 8 bases agree with TRBD1. Germline V gene lookup returns CDR1 GTSNPN and CDR2 SVGIG (reference sequence). V lost 6 bases, J lost 10 bases, and 10 bases stayed unmatched. CDR3 length: 13 residues. The CDR3 DNA follows: TGTGCCTGCTCGACAGGGGAGGGGGCAAAACTGTTTTTT. Protein sequence: CACSTGEGAKLFF. Looking up the rest from reference TRBV30 and TRBJ1-4 gives the full variable domain: SQTIHQWPATLVQPVGSPLSLECTVEGTSNPNLYWYRQAAGRGLQLLFYSVGIGQISSEVPQNLSASRPQDRQFILSSKKLLLSDSGFYLCACSTGEGAKLFFGSGTQLSVL.

The CDR3: CASSDEAGGITEAFF. The CDR3, as DNA: TGTGCCAGCAGTGACGAGGCAGGGGGCATTACTGAAGCTTTCTTT. The chain carries TRBV6-4 and TRBJ1-1; TRBD1 agrees at 8 bases. This CDR3 comprises 15 residues. Germline V lookup: CDR1 MRHNA, CDR2 SNTAGT. With 2 bases clipped from V and 5 bases from J, the junction kept 7 bases outside the gene matches.

The chain is built from TRBV4-1 and TRBJ1-1; 7 nucleotides align to TRBD1. This CDR3 is built from 17 residues. V trimming: 4 bases; J trimming: 1 base; junction bases outside the gene matches: 12. Germline loops: CDR1 MGHRA, CDR2 YSYEKL. The CDR3, as DNA: TGCGCCAGCAGCCCAGGGCTCGGGGACAGAGAGAACACTGAAGCTTTCTTT. Protein: CASSPGLGDRENTEAFF.

This chain joins TRBV19 and TRBJ1-2; D may be TRBD1 (5 bases). The CDR3 extends over 11 amino acids. In germline, CDR1 is LNHDA, CDR2 SQIVND (reference sequence). Trimming left V 3 bases short and J 10 bases short, with 9 bases between. The CDR3 nucleotides read TGTGCCAGTAGTATCGACAGCTTCTACACCTTC. It codes for CASSIDSFYTF.

The rearrangement uses TRBV19 and TRBJ1-1; D is uncertain. This CDR3 comprises 13 residues. V lost 2 bases and J lost 1, with 5 bases in between. Germline V gives CDR1 LNHDA, CDR2 SQIVND (reference sequence). The CDR3 loop is CASSITKNTEAFF. As DNA, the CDR3 is TGTGCCAGTAGTATAACCAAGAACACTGAAGCTTTCTTT.

The CDR3, as DNA: TGTGCCAGCAGCCCCTGGGGGGGGCTGAACACTGAAGCTTTCTTT. This gives the protein CASSPWGGLNTEAFF. The chain carries TRBV5-6 and TRBJ1-1; perhaps TRBD1 as D (6 bases). CDR1 and CDR2 from the germline V gene are SGHDT and YYEEEE. V was pared by 4 bases and J by 0 bases, with 13 bases between. This CDR3 is built from 15 residues.

This clone occurred a few times. V gene TRBV14 combines with J gene TRBJ2-1; 12 positions agree with TRBD2. CDR1 SGHDN and CDR2 FVKESK come from the germline V gene. V shed 1 base and J 14 bases; nucleotides not matched to a gene: 3. The CDR3 sequence is 13 residues long. CDR3 DNA: TGTGCCAGCAGCCAAGGGACTAGCGGGACCAAGTTCTTC. Protein: CASSQGTSGTKFF. Full variable domain (missing parts from reference TRBV14 and TRBJ2-1): EAGVTQFPSHSVIEKGQTVTLRCDPISGHDNLYWYRRVMGKEIKFLLHFVKESKQDESGMPNNRFLAERTGGTYSTLKVQPAELEDSGVYFCASSQGTSGTKFFGPGTRLTVL.

V is TRBV18 and J is TRBJ2-3; 7 nucleotides line up with TRBD1. Trimming removed 6 bases from V and 1 base from J; junction bases left unmatched: 10. The CDR3 is 16 residues long. CDR1 and CDR2 (germline): KGHSH, LQKENI. CDR3 in DNA: TGTGCCAGCTCCAAACCACAGGGGCTGGGCACAGATACGCAGTATTTT. It is translated as CASSKPQGLGTDTQYF.

The V call is TRBV6-5, the J call TRBJ2-3; D not resolved. CDR3 size: 15 residues. Trimming pared 4 bases from V and 2 bases from J, leaving 13 bases between. The germline CDR1 and CDR2 sequences are MNHEY and SVGAGI. CDR3 residues: CASSSNGIYTDTQYF. The CDR3 DNA reads as TGTGCCAGCAGTTCAAATGGTATTTACACAGATACGCAGTATTTT.

This rearrangement joins TRBV19 to TRBJ1-2; D ambiguous. This CDR3 has 18 residues. CDR1 is LNHDA, CDR2 SQIVND, per germline (reference sequence). V was pared by 1 base and J by 0 bases, with 18 bases between. Here the CDR3 reads CASSIAAIVGPSNYGYTF. The CDR3, as DNA: TGTGCCAGTAGTATAGCCGCCATCGTTGGACCTTCTAACTATGGCTACACCTTC.

This clone was counted a single time. V usage is TRBV6-5 and J usage is TRBJ2-3; no clear D. Germline V gives CDR1 MNHEY, CDR2 SVGAGI. The CDR3 has 12 residues. V was trimmed by 6 bases and J by 2 bases, leaving 6 bases between them. CDR3 in DNA: TGTGCCAGCAGGTCCATCACAGATACGCAGTATTTT. Its protein product is CASRSITDTQYF.

V is TRBV10-1 and J is TRBJ2-2; D is uncertain. CDR3 length equals 14 residues. Trimming left V 0 bases short and J 6 bases short, with 8 bases between. Germline assignment: CDR1 WNHNN and CDR2 SYGVQD (reference sequence). The CDR3 nucleotides are TGCGCCAGCAGTGAGTCTACCCCGGCCGGGGAGCTGTTTTTT. Residues: CASSESTPAGELFF.

V is TRBV5-4 and J is TRBJ2-1; 11 nucleotides align to TRBD2. The CDR3 is made up of 15 amino acids. V dropped 3 bases and J dropped 3; count of bases not matched to a gene: 2. Germline V CDR1 and CDR2: SGHNT, YYREEE (reference sequence). CDR3: CASSYGTSGYNEQFF. The DNA for the CDR3 is TGTGCCAGCAGCTATGGGACTAGCGGCTACAATGAGCAGTTCTTC.

The chain has TRBV16 and TRBJ2-5, with 8 positions matching TRBD1. Germline values: CDR1 KGHSY, CDR2 FQNENV. J gave up 5 bases and V 0 bases, and 2 bases lay outside the gene matches. The CDR3 is 14 amino acids. The CDR3 reads CASSQSYRGETQYF. Here the CDR3 DNA reads TGTGCCAGCAGCCAATCTTACAGGGGGGAGACCCAGTACTTC.